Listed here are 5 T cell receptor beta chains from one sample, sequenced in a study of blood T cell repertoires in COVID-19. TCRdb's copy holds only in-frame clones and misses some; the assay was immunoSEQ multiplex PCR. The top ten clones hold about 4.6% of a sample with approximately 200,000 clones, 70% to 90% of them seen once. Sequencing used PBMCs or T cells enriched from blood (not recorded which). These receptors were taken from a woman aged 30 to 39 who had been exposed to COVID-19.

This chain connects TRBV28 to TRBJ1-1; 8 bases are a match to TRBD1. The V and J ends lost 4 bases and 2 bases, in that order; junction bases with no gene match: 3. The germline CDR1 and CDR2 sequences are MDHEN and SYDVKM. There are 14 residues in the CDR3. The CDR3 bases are TGTGCCAGCAGTTACGGACAGGGAAACACTGAAGCTTTCTTT. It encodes CASSYGQGNTEAFF.

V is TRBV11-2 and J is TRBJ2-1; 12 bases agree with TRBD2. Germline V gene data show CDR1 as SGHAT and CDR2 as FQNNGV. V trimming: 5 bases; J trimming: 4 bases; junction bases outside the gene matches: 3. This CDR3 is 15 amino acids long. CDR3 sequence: CASSRTSGDYNEQFF. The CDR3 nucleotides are TGTGCCAGCAGCAGGACTAGCGGGGATTACAATGAGCAGTTCTTC.

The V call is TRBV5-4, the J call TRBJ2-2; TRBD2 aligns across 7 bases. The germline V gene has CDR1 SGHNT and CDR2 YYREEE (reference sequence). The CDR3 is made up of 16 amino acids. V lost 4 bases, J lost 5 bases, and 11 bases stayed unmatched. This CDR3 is CASSPGGGGWTGELFF. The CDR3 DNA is TGTGCCAGCAGCCCAGGCGGGGGAGGGTGGACCGGGGAGCTGTTTTTT.

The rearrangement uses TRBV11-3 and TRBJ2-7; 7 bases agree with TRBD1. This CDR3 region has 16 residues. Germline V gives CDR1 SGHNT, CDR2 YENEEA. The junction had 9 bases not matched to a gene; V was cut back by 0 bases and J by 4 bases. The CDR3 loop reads CASSLEVWDRQYEQYF. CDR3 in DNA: TGTGCCAGCAGCTTAGAGGTCTGGGACAGACAGTACGAGCAGTACTTC.

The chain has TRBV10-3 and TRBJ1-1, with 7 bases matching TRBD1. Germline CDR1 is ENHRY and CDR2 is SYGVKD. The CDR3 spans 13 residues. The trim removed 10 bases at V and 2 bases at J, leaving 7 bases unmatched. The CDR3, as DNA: TGTGCCACCGCAGGGGGTCCAAACACTGAAGCTTTCTTT. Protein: CATAGGPNTEAFF.